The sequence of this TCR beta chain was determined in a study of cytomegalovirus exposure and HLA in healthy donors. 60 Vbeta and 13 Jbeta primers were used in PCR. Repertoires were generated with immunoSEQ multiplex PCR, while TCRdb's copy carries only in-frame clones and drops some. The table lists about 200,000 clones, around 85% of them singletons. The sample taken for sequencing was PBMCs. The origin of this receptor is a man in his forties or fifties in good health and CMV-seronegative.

The CDR3 DNA reads TGTGCCAGCAGTGAATTGGGGCCTAACACTGAAGCTTTCTTT. This codes for CASSELGPNTEAFF. V usage is TRBV6-1 and J usage is TRBJ1-1; D is perhaps TRBD1 (5 bases). The CDR3 spans 14 residues. The germline V gene has CDR1 MNHNS and CDR2 SASEGT. The V end lost 2 bases, the J end lost 2 bases, and 9 bases lay between the germline ends.